A single T cell receptor (beta chain) is shown here with its context. In the source study's methods: Amplifying reference gene primers gave estimates of nucleated cell counts. Clones were read by immunoSEQ multiplex PCR, and TCRdb kept only the in-frame ones, dropping some. Clonal size and the V and J genes are those of that table, whereas D and trimming came from the DNA. The sample has 250,000 or so clones, about nine tenths seen once. V shed 3 bases and J 0 bases; nucleotides not matched to a gene: 2. Germline assignment: CDR1 MDHEN and CDR2 SYDVKM. The CDR3 totals 15 residues. This entry belongs to a study of blood T cell repertoires in COVID-19. For the study at large: Sites in the United States, Italy and Spain provided acute and convalescent COVID-19 samples. In each case, the material was cDNA or gDNA derived from T cells, B-cell-depleted T cells, or PBMCs.

This chain connects TRBV28 to TRBJ2-5; 9 bases match TRBD2. Sequencing was carried out using peripheral blood. The clonotype was recovered from a woman between 40 and 55 years old who had recovered from COVID-19. The CDR3 spells CASSLRGGYQETQYF. CDR3 nucleotide sequence: TGTGCCAGCAGTTTGCGGGGGGGGTACCAAGAGACCCAGTACTTC.